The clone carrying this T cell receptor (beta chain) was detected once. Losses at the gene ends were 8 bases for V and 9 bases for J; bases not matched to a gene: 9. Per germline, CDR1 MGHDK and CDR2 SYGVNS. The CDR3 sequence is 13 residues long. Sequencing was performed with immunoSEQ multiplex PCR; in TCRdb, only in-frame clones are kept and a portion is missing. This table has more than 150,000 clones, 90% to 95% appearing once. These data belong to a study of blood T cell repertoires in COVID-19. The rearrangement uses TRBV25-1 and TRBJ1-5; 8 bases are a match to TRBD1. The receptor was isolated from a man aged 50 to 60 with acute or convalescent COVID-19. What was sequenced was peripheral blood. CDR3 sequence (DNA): TGTGCCAGCCGAGGACAGGGCCCAGGGCCCCAGCATTTT. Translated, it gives CASRGQGPGPQHF.